The 28 T cell receptor beta chains presented below share a single source sample, sequenced in a study of T cells in Graves' hyperthyroidism and ophthalmopathy (dated by TCRdb to about 2019). Library construction relied on multiplex PCR. The reads were generated on an Illumina HiSeq 2000. Amplification of TCR beta CDR3 regions was carried out from RNA transcripts. The first round of RT-PCR for the TCR CDR3 was performed with the HTBI primer set and the Qiagen OneStep RT-PCR kit. Clones were called with MiXCR by TCRdb after fastp trimmed the public reads at Q25, and only in-frame beta chains were retained. Under each unique CDR3 protein, matching rows form one entry showing the most common genes and DNA. This sample comprises roughly 640,000 distinct CDR3 sequences, roughly a sixth of them detected only once. Around 3.5% of the sample lies in the top ten. Sequencing was done on a sample of blood. These receptors were obtained from a middle-aged woman with Graves' ophthalmopathy.

The CDR3 spells CASRTGFTGELFF. The CDR3 nucleotides read TGTGCCAGCAGGACAGGGTTCACCGGGGAGCTGTTTTTT. The chain uses TRBV2 and TRBJ2-2; TRBD1 matches at 7 bases. The CDR3 is 13 residues long. The germline V gene encodes CDR1 SNHLY and CDR2 FYNNEI. J gave up 4 bases and V 6 bases, and 2 bases lay outside the gene matches.

The chain is built from TRBV20-1 and TRBJ2-7, with 9 bases matching TRBD2. The germline V gene has CDR1 DFQATT and CDR2 SNEGSKA (reference sequence). Trimming took 2 bases from V and 4 from J; bases not matched to a gene: 9. The CDR3 loop spans 15 amino acids. The CDR3: CSARTQASGVYEQYF. The CDR3 DNA reads TGCAGTGCTAGAACCCAGGCTAGCGGGGTTTACGAGCAGTACTTC.

This clonotype was counted between two and nine times. The V and J genes are TRBV27 and TRBJ1-2, with 8 bases matching TRBD1. With 2 bases clipped from V and 7 bases from J, the junction kept 12 bases outside the gene matches. The CDR3 covers 16 residues. The germline V gene encodes CDR1 MNHEY and CDR2 SMNVEV (reference sequence). The CDR3 here is CASSLKVGQGPLGYTF. Here the CDR3 DNA reads TGTGCCAGCAGTTTAAAGGTCGGACAGGGCCCCCTTGGCTACACCTTC.

The chain couples TRBV15 to TRBJ2-3; the D gene is possibly TRBD1 (5 bases). This CDR3 spans 16 amino acids. Trimming removed 1 base from V and 1 base from J, with 12 bases in between. The V gene's germline CDR1 is LNHNV and CDR2 YYDKDF (reference sequence). The CDR3 DNA follows: TGTGCCACCAGCAGAGGGACACCCGAAGGCACAGATACGCAGTATTTT. Translated: CATSRGTPEGTDTQYF.

This clonotype was observed many times. The rearrangement joins TRBV11-2 to TRBJ2-1; D uncertain. This CDR3 contains 11 residues. Trimming removed 6 bases at V and 5 bases at J, with 5 bases between. The germline CDR1 and CDR2 sequences are SGHAT and FQNNGV. Here the CDR3 reads CASRRNNEQFF. DNA for the CDR3: TGTGCCAGCAGACGCAACAATGAGCAGTTCTTC.

This clonotype was detected many times. This chain connects TRBV3-1 to TRBJ2-3; 7 bases match TRBD2. Germline V CDR1 and CDR2: LGHDT, YNNKEL (reference sequence). V gave up 1 base and J gave up 7 bases; unmatched junction bases: 11. The length of the CDR3 is 16 residues. CDR3 region: CASSQGVREPVHTQYF. The CDR3, as DNA: TGTGCCAGCAGCCAAGGCGTGCGGGAGCCCGTCCATACGCAGTATTTT.

In this sample, this clonotype turned up many times. The J gene is TRBJ2-7, the V gene TRBV18; TRBD2 agrees at 12 bases. CDR3 length equals 15 residues. The ends lost 2 bases at V and 5 bases at J; junction bases unmatched: 4. Germline CDR1 reads KGHSH; CDR2 reads LQKENI. CDR3 amino acids: CASSPGLAGIHEQYF. The CDR3 region has the DNA TGTGCCAGCTCACCAGGACTAGCGGGGATCCACGAGCAGTACTTC.

This chain connects TRBV28 to TRBJ2-2; D remains ambiguous. Germline V gene sequence: CDR1 MDHEN, CDR2 SYDVKM. The V end was cut by 3 bases, the J end by 3 bases, with 8 bases between. The CDR3 is 14 amino acids. The CDR3, as DNA: TGTGCCAGCAGTTTCCGGGTCCACACCGGGGAGCTGTTTTTT. It translates to CASSFRVHTGELFF.

This clonotype has just a few counts. The rearrangement uses TRBV5-1 and TRBJ2-7; D might be TRBD1 (6 bases). The CDR3 consists of 13 residues. The germline CDR1 and CDR2 sequences are SGHRS and YFSETQ. Trimming shortened V by 4 bases and J by 3 bases, and 11 bases separated the two germline ends. The CDR3 loop reads CASSMTGSYEQYF. DNA of the CDR3: TGCGCCAGCAGCATGACAGGAAGCTACGAGCAGTACTTC. Complete variable domain (other parts from reference TRBV5-1 and TRBJ2-7): KAGVTQTPRYLIKTRGQQVTLSCSPISGHRSVSWYQQTPGQGLQFLFEYFSETQRNKGNFPGRFSGRQFSNSRSEMNVSTLELGDSALYLCASSMTGSYEQYFGPGTRLTVT.

This clonotype was seen at least ten times. The chain uses TRBV2 and TRBJ1-5, with 8 nucleotides matching TRBD1. This CDR3 has 14 residues. J lost 6 bases, V lost 4 bases, and 5 bases had no gene match. Germline CDR1 reads SNHLY; CDR2 reads FYNNEI. The CDR3, as DNA: TGTGCCAGCAGTGTCGGACAGGGAGCTCAGCCCCAGCATTTT. It is translated as CASSVGQGAQPQHF.

This clonotype appeared many times. The chain joins TRBV5-1 to TRBJ2-3, with 8 nucleotides matching TRBD1. The CDR3 totals 13 residues. V lost 7 bases, J lost 0 bases, and 1 base stayed unmatched. Germline lookup yields CDR1 SGHRS and CDR2 YFSETQ. CDR3 bases: TGCGCCAGCGGACAGGGAAGCACAGATACGCAGTATTTT. Protein: CASGQGSTDTQYF.

The J gene is TRBJ2-1, the V gene TRBV9, with D possibly TRBD1 on 5 matching bases. Trimming took 0 bases from V and 5 from J, leaving 9 bases between them. Germline values: CDR1 SGDLS, CDR2 YYNGEE. The CDR3 is made up of 14 amino acids. The CDR3 sequence is CASSVGSTDNEQFF. DNA of the CDR3: TGTGCCAGCAGCGTAGGCTCGACAGACAATGAGCAGTTCTTC.

This chain uses TRBV20-1 with TRBJ2-3; TRBD2 matches 10 bases. CDR1 is DFQATT and CDR2 is SNEGSKA in the germline V gene (reference sequence). Trimming at V came to 2 bases and at J to 0 bases, leaving 5 bases not matched to a gene. The CDR3 covers 16 residues. CDR3 bases: TGCAGTGCTAGACCTCCTAGCGGGGGTAGCACAGATACGCAGTATTTT. Amino acid sequence: CSARPPSGGSTDTQYF.

In its sample, this clonotype was seen a few times. The chain uses TRBV19 and TRBJ2-3, with D unresolved. V was pared by 4 bases and J by 0 bases, with 8 bases between. This CDR3 is 14 amino acids long. CDR1 is LNHDA, CDR2 SQIVND, per germline (reference sequence). The CDR3 DNA reads TGTGCCAGTAGTACGATAACCAGCACAGATACGCAGTATTTT. Protein product: CASSTITSTDTQYF.

In its sample, this clonotype was seen a few times. This rearrangement joins TRBV4-2 to TRBJ1-1, with TRBD1 matching 7 bases. Per germline, CDR1 LGHNA and CDR2 YNFKEQ. CDR3 size: 19 residues. V shed 0 bases, J shed 1 base, and the junction held 14 bases outside the gene matches. CDR3 nucleotides: TGTGCCAGCAGCCAAGATTCAGCCAGACAGGGTACGTGGAACACTGAAGCTTTCTTT. This codes for CASSQDSARQGTWNTEAFF.

The gene calls are TRBV12-3 or TRBV12-4 and TRBJ1-5; D gene uncertain. Trimming left V 5 bases short and J 7 bases short, with 12 bases between. This CDR3 comprises 13 residues. CDR3 bases: TGTGCCAGCAGTCCCGGCCCTCACCAGCCCCAGCATTTT. It encodes CASSPGPHQPQHF.

This chain uses TRBV6-2 or TRBV6-3 with TRBJ1-1; D not certain. The CDR3 consists of 11 residues. Trimming took 8 bases from V and 1 from J, leaving 5 bases between them. The germline gives CDR1 MNHEY, CDR2 SVGEGT. This chain's CDR3 is CASYENTEAFF. For the CDR3, the DNA is TGTGCCAGCTATGAGAACACTGAAGCTTTCTTT.

Many counts were recorded for this clonotype. The chain employs TRBV5-1 and TRBJ1-2; D is unresolved. Trimming removed 0 bases from V and 4 bases from J, with 16 bases in between. CDR1 and CDR2 from the germline V gene are SGHRS and YFSETQ. There are 16 residues in the CDR3. The DNA of the CDR3 is TGCGCCAGCAGCTTGGCCGAATGGGCCAGCGCCTATGGCTACACCTTC. Its protein is CASSLAEWASAYGYTF.

CDR3 nucleotide sequence: TGTGCCAGGGGGGACGGCTCCTACGAGCAGTACTTC. It specifies CARGDGSYEQYF. This rearrangement joins TRBV2 to TRBJ2-7; D may correspond to TRBD1 or TRBD2 (5 bases each). V gave up 9 bases and J gave up 0 bases, with 9 bases separating them. This CDR3 has 12 residues. Germline CDR1 reads SNHLY; CDR2 reads FYNNEI.

The chain combines TRBV5-5 with TRBJ2-5, with 7 bases identical to TRBD2. The CDR3 is 16 residues long. Trimming cost V 0 bases and J 4 bases; bases outside gene matches: 9. Germline loops: CDR1 SGHKS, CDR2 YYEKEE (reference sequence). The CDR3 DNA reads as TGTGCCAGCAGCTTGGAGCCAAGGGGAGGGGTAGAGACCCAGTACTTC. Amino acid sequence: CASSLEPRGGVETQYF.

This clonotype was recorded at least ten times. CDR3 in amino acids: CASTRPVAGGDEQFF. CDR3 nucleotide sequence: TGTGCCAGCACCCGCCCGGTAGCGGGAGGGGATGAGCAGTTCTTC. The genes are TRBV5-8 and TRBJ2-1, with TRBD2 identical over 11 bases. The germline V gene has CDR1 SGHTS and CDR2 YDEGEE. Germline trimming cut 6 bases from V and 8 bases from J; bases unmatched to any gene: 10. CDR3 length: 15 amino acids. The full variable domain, its missing parts supplied by reference TRBV5-8 and TRBJ2-1, is EAGVTQSPTHLIKTRGQQATLRCSPISGHTSVYWYQQALGLGLQFLLWYDEGEERNRGNFPPRFSGRQFPNYSSELNVNALELEDSALYLCASTRPVAGGDEQFFGPGTRLTVL.

V gene TRBV28 combines with J gene TRBJ2-6; TRBD2 aligns across 8 bases. The CDR3 contains 20 residues. Unmatched junction bases numbered 20, after V lost 5 bases and J lost 5 bases. CDR1 and CDR2 from the germline V gene are MDHEN and SYDVKM. The CDR3 spells CASSPIPGGGPPLRANVLTF. CDR3 nucleotides: TGTGCCAGCAGTCCCATCCCGGGGGGGGGGCCGCCCTTGCGGGCCAACGTCCTGACTTTC.

This clonotype appeared many times. The chain couples TRBV12-3 or TRBV12-4 to TRBJ1-6; D uncertain. V was pared by 2 bases and J by 7 bases, with 6 bases between. The CDR3 loop spans 13 amino acids. The CDR3 protein is CASSLLRNSPLHF. The CDR3 DNA reads as TGTGCCAGCAGTTTATTGCGGAATTCACCCCTCCACTTT.

V usage is TRBV7-9 and J usage is TRBJ2-3; D could derive from TRBD1 or TRBD2 (6 bases each). Germline V CDR1 and CDR2: SEHNR, FQNEAQ (reference sequence). V shed 1 base and J shed 0 bases, with 26 bases lying between them. CDR3 length: 21 amino acids. The CDR3 protein is CASSLGEGRGLDLTSTDTQYF. The CDR3 nucleotides are TGTGCCAGCAGCTTAGGTGAAGGCAGGGGACTCGACCTGACTAGCACAGATACGCAGTATTTT. Full variable domain (outside the CDR3, taken from reference TRBV7-9 and TRBJ2-3): DTGVSQNPRHKITKRGQNVTFRCDPISEHNRLYWYRQTLGQGPEFLTYFQNEAQLEKSRLLSDRFSAERPKGSFSTLEIQRTEQGDSAMYLCASSLGEGRGLDLTSTDTQYFGPGTRLTVL.

This sequence joins TRBV19 and TRBJ2-4; D possibly uses TRBD1 or TRBD2 (6 bases each). V was trimmed by 3 bases and J by 6 bases, leaving 15 bases between them. Per germline, CDR1 LNHDA and CDR2 SQIVND (reference sequence). The CDR3 is made up of 15 amino acids. The CDR3 DNA reads as TGTGCCAGTAGTATTTTTTTCAGGGGAGGAAACATTCAGTACTTC. It encodes CASSIFFRGGNIQYF.

J is TRBJ1-1 and V is TRBV7-3; D possibly corresponds to TRBD1 (6 bases). CDR3 length: 14 residues. V lost 5 bases and J 2 bases, leaving 12 bases between the germline ends. CDR1 and CDR2 (germline): SGHTA, FQGTGA. CDR3 DNA sequence: TGTGCCAGCAGCCCGGACAGTATAAACACTGAAGCTTTCTTT. Translating it yields CASSPDSINTEAFF.

This clonotype was detected many times. The rearrangement links TRBV20-1 to TRBJ2-7, with D maybe TRBD2 (6 bases). CDR1 DFQATT and CDR2 SNEGSKA come from the germline V gene (reference sequence). Between the trimmed V and J ends, which lost 6 bases and 0 bases, there was a span of 24 bases. The CDR3 spans 17 residues. CDR3 bases: TGCAGTGCCCAAATACCCAGCCTAGCGACCCTCTCCTACGAGCAGTACTTC. Translating gives CSAQIPSLATLSYEQYF.

The chain's CDR3 is CATSRVGDYNEQFF. The CDR3 DNA follows: TGTGCCACCAGCAGAGTTGGAGACTACAATGAGCAGTTCTTC. The chain is built from TRBV15 and TRBJ2-1; no definite D call. Germline V lookup: CDR1 LNHNV, CDR2 YYDKDF (reference sequence). The CDR3 is made up of 14 amino acids. V was trimmed by 1 base and J by 3 bases, leaving 7 bases between them.